These T cell receptor beta chains were read from a single sample in a study of cytomegalovirus exposure and HLA in healthy donors. Repertoires were generated with immunoSEQ multiplex PCR, while TCRdb's copy carries only in-frame clones and drops some. The table includes over 85,000 clones, about three quarters detected once. Sequences were obtained from PBMCs. The receptors derive from a woman aged 25 to 39 in good health and CMV-seronegative. Both conserved end residues are part of each CDR3. Rows may omit the clone size; those that give it use once, few, many or a size class.

clone_size	v_call	j_call	cdr3_aa
.	TRBV18	TRBJ1-1	CASSSVVSPEAFF
.	TRBV19	TRBJ2-7	CASTLAGVGEQYF
.	TRBV2	TRBJ2-1	CASSRLADSYNEQFF
.	TRBV7-8	TRBJ1-5	CASSLDESGVSQPQHF
.	TRBV30	TRBJ2-5	CAWSVPPGMWTQYF
.	TRBV11-3	TRBJ1-1	CASSLDRGNTEAFF
.	TRBV2	TRBJ2-2	CASSERTGGVGDTGELFF
once	TRBV19	TRBJ2-7	CASSTREANYEQYF
.	TRBV10-3	TRBJ2-7	CAISESYRGVYEQYF
.	TRBV7-7	TRBJ2-5	CASSIATGLGETQYF
.	TRBV28	TRBJ2-7	CASSLLAAAPYEQYF
.	TRBV19	TRBJ1-5	CASNQDRGRQPQHF
.	TRBV11-2	TRBJ2-7	CASSSILAGGTYEQYF
.	TRBV5-1	TRBJ2-7	CASSLVALTDYEQYF
.	TRBV25-1	TRBJ1-6	CASSELQGAHSPLHF
.	TRBV28	TRBJ2-5	CASIYGPGSGETQYF
.	TRBV29-1	TRBJ1-1	CSASREHTEAFF
.	TRBV4-3	TRBJ2-7	CASSQYGGYEQYF
.	TRBV9	TRBJ2-3	CASSASDRGTQYF
.	TRBV4-1	TRBJ1-1	CASSQGAGGIMNTEAFF
.	TRBV27	TRBJ1-2	CASSPLTGDGYTF
.	TRBV7-9	TRBJ1-5	CASSLTGGLGQGRDQPQHF
.	TRBV25-1	TRBJ2-7	CASSPPRDHEEQYF
.	TRBV25-1	TRBJ2-7	CASSDIYEQYF
.	TRBV6-1	TRBJ1-5	CASSDETGNQPQHF
.	TRBV30	TRBJ1-1	CAWSAVRGRGTEAFF
.	TRBV6-1	TRBJ1-4	CASSELRPTNEKLFF
.	TRBV6-5	TRBJ2-5	CASSYGEGEGLETQYF
.	TRBV10-3	TRBJ2-1	CAIALREGSYNEQFF
.	TRBV4-2	TRBJ2-1	CASSPAGAYNEQFF
.	TRBV6-6	TRBJ1-6	CASSLRPGLTYSPLHF
few	TRBV6-1	TRBJ1-2	CASREDRGFYGYTF
.	TRBV2	TRBJ2-5	CASSEALAGGKETQYF
once	TRBV4-1	TRBJ2-7	CASSQEGLAGRYEQYF
.	TRBV4-1	TRBJ1-5	CASSQEVGLGGKSNQPQHF
.	TRBV29-1	TRBJ2-7	CSACRDSYEQYF
.	TRBV19	TRBJ2-1	CASSEPGLETNEQFF
.	TRBV15	TRBJ2-1	CATSRAGTGGYNEQFF
.	TRBV11-2	TRBJ2-5	CASRMVRGQETQYF
.	TRBV21-1	TRBJ2-7	CASSKGPRLAGGREQYF
.	TRBV19	TRBJ1-2	CASSPDIPVNYGYTF
.	TRBV4-3	TRBJ2-7	CASSQRGSSYEQYF
.	TRBV2	TRBJ1-5	CASSSRGGGNQPQHF
.	TRBV7-3	TRBJ1-5	CASSSGVNQPQHF
.	TRBV7-9	TRBJ2-5	CASSLGGGAETQYF
.	TRBV4-3	TRBJ1-1	CASSQGGTGLGTEAFF
.	TRBV2	TRBJ1-5	CASDRAGQPQHF
.	TRBV25-1	TRBJ2-7	CASSEGQGREYF
.	TRBV7-2	TRBJ2-7	CASSNSRQGFEQYF
.	TRBV6-1	TRBJ1-6	CASSEAGDTSSPLHF
once	TRBV4-3	TRBJ2-5	CASSQDWTLAGDSLETQYF
once	TRBV5-6	TRBJ2-7	CASSTDRDYEQYF
.	TRBV11-2	TRBJ2-3	CASSLAGTGTSTDTQYF